The sequence of this T cell receptor (beta chain) was determined in a study of monozygotic twins with inflammatory bowel disease. Findings and limits, study-wide: Sharing of clonotypes with others was lower in IBD patients than in healthy twins, and this was especially so with disease activity. The analysis failed to separate different T cell subtypes.

Worth noting for this clonotype: Its antigen is unidentified.

Germline CDR1 GTSNPN, CDR2 SVGIG (reference sequence). The CDR3 covers 13 residues. Eight reactions per sample, run separately, yielded cDNA. Using TCRalpha and TCRbeta cDNA, the researchers carried out two nested PCRs that lasted 16 and 9 cycles. No DNA is given; TCRdb re-called the 5' RACE reads and lists each CDR3 protein once. Its table records 300,000 to 350,000 distinct CDR3 sequences. The chain joins TRBV30 to TRBJ1-2; TCRdb lists TRBD1, though no DNA is available to test this call. The TCR comes from a human donor with ulcerative colitis or Crohn's disease, or a healthy co-twin of an affected twin (not recorded which). The sequenced sample consisted of blood. The CDR3 reads CAWSPGANYGYTF.